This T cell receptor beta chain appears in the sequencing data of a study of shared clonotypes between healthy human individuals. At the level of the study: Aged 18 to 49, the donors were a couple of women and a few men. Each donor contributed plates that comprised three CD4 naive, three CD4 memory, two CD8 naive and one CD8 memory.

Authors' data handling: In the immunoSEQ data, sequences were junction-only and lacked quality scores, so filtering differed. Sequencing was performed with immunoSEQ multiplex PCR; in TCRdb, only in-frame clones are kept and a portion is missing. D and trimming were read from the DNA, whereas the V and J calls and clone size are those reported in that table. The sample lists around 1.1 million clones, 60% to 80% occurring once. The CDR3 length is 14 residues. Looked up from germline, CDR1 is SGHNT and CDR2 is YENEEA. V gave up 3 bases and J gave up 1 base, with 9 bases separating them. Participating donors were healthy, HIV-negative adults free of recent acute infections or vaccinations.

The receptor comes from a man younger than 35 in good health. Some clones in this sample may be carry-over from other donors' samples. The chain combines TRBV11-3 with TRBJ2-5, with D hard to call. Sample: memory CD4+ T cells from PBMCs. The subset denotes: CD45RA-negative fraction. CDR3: CASSFGQFQETQYF. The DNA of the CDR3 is TGTGCCAGCAGCTTCGGGCAGTTCCAAGAGACCCAGTACTTC. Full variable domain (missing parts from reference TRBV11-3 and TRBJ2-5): EAGVVQSPRYKIIEKKQPVAFWCNPISGHNTLYWYLQNLGQGPELLIRYENEEAVDDSQLPKDRFSAERLKGVDSTLKIQPAELGDSAVYLCASSFGQFQETQYFGPGTRLLVL.